This paragraph reports one TCR beta chain. This sample is part of a study of blood T cell repertoires in COVID-19. Study at large: Researchers got acute and convalescent COVID-19 samples from the United States, Italy and Spain.

The CDR3 has 14 amino acids. CDR1 and CDR2 (germline): LNHDA, SQIVND (reference sequence). Trimming cost V 7 bases and J 4 bases, with 16 bases left between them. Libraries were prepared by immunoSEQ multiplex PCR; TCRdb keeps only in-frame clonotypes and omits some of them. The table includes under 300,000 clones, roughly 87% detected once. The sequenced sample was peripheral blood. This TCR came from a man aged 55 to 70 who had recovered from COVID-19. This sequence joins TRBV19 and TRBJ2-5, with D possibly being TRBD2 (5 bases). The CDR3 DNA sequence: TGTGCCAGTAACAGACGCGGGTCCGGAGAGACCCAGTACTTC. It specifies CASNRRGSGETQYF.